Listed below are T cell receptor beta chains from one sample, sequenced in a study of control samples from healthy donors and cancer patients. Libraries were prepared by immunoSEQ multiplex PCR; TCRdb keeps only in-frame clonotypes and omits some of them. In the table there are roughly 120,000 clones, around 89% of which are singletons. The sample was blood. The receptor source for this set is a woman between 50 and 59 years old in good health. Each CDR3 is given with its conserved first and last residue. The D gene is left open where the match is weak. The size of a clone is reported for some rows only, either as once, few or many, or as a class for expanded clones.

abundance	len	v_gene	j_gene	d_gene	CDR3aa	CDR3nt
NA	14	TRBV5-1	TRBJ1-2	NA	CASSTAPRGYGYTF	TGCGCCAGCAGCACGGCCCCCCGGGGCTATGGCTACACCTTC
NA	17	TRBV7-2	TRBJ2-1	TRBD2	CASSLATSGGPYNEQFF	TGTGCCAGCAGCTTAGCTACTAGCGGGGGGCCCTACAATGAGCAGTTCTTC
NA	15	TRBV6-5	TRBJ1-2	NA	CASRDPWARLDGYTF	TGTGCCAGCAGAGACCCTTGGGCGCGGCTAGATGGCTACACCTTC
NA	17	TRBV24-1	TRBJ1-6	NA	CATTLDGFAGRGSPLHF	TGTGCCACCACCCTGGATGGATTTGCAGGGCGGGGTTCACCCCTCCACTTT
once	14	TRBV19	TRBJ1-1	NA	CASSEWEMYTEAFF	TGTGCCAGTAGTGAATGGGAGATGTACACTGAAGCTTTCTTT
NA	13	TRBV6-6	TRBJ2-7	NA	CASSYYWGYEQYF	TGTGCCAGCAGTTATTACTGGGGCTACGAGCAGTACTTC
NA	16	TRBV18	TRBJ2-2	TRBD2	CASSRPSGSYTGELFF	TGTGCCAGCTCCCGACCTAGCGGGAGTTACACCGGGGAGCTGTTTTTT
NA	17	TRBV7-2	TRBJ2-1	TRBD2	CASSLAGTSGLDNEQFF	TGTGCCAGCAGCTTAGCGGGGACTAGCGGGTTAGACAATGAGCAGTTCTTC
once	12	TRBV10-1	TRBJ2-3	NA	CASNSGGGTQYF	TGCGCCAGCAATTCTGGGGGTGGTACGCAGTATTTT
few	13	TRBV18	TRBJ1-6	NA	CASESSYNSPLHF	TGTGCCAGTGAGAGCTCCTATAATTCACCCCTCCACTTT
NA	13	TRBV6-5	TRBJ1-5	NA	CASSYSRNQPQHF	TGTGCCAGCAGTTACTCTCGGAATCAGCCCCAGCATTTT
NA	14	TRBV6-5	TRBJ1-2	NA	CASRRDGFNYGYTF	TGTGCCAGCAGGCGGGACGGGTTTAACTATGGCTACACCTTC
NA	18	TRBV6-6	TRBJ2-1	TRBD2	CASSPRLAGGSSYNEQFF	TGTGCCAGCAGTCCAAGACTAGCGGGGGGAAGCTCCTACAATGAGCAGTTCTTC
NA	14	TRBV5-1	TRBJ2-1	NA	CASSLGDSVDEQFF	TGCGCCAGCAGCTTGGGTGATTCGGTAGATGAGCAGTTCTTC
NA	18	TRBV5-1	TRBJ2-1	TRBD2	CASSVGLAGAQLKDEQFF	TGCGCCAGCAGTGTTGGACTAGCGGGAGCCCAACTTAAAGATGAGCAGTTCTTC
NA	17	TRBV4-3	TRBJ2-1	TRBD2	CASSQAGSGRAYNEQFF	TGCGCCAGCAGCCAAGCCGGTAGCGGGAGGGCCTACAATGAGCAGTTCTTC
NA	15	TRBV19	TRBJ1-1	NA	CASSIPVLPNTEAFF	TGTGCCAGTAGTATTCCAGTTCTTCCGAACACTGAAGCTTTCTTT
NA	18	TRBV19	TRBJ2-4	TRBD2	CASSMGTSGSVAKNIQYF	TGTGCCAGTAGTATGGGGACTAGCGGGAGCGTAGCCAAAAACATTCAGTACTTC
NA	15	TRBV5-6	TRBJ1-5	TRBD1	CASSLTGTGAQPQHF	TGTGCCAGCAGTCTAACCGGGACAGGGGCCCAGCCCCAGCATTTT
NA	15	TRBV5-1	TRBJ1-2	TRBD1	CASSLSTDRAGGYTF	TGCGCCAGCAGCTTGTCGACCGACAGGGCAGGTGGCTACACCTTC
NA	14	TRBV10-3	TRBJ2-3	NA	CAISESLGQPTQYF	TGTGCCATCAGTGAGTCCCTCGGACAGCCTACGCAGTATTTT
NA	13	TRBV6-6	TRBJ2-1	TRBD1	CASRGQLNNEQFF	TGTGCCAGCAGGGGACAGCTGAACAATGAGCAGTTCTTC
NA	16	TRBV7-9	TRBJ2-1	NA	CASSFDRTLGLSEQFF	TGTGCCAGCAGTTTTGACAGGACCTTGGGTTTGAGTGAGCAGTTCTTC
NA	14	TRBV3-1/TRBV3-2	TRBJ1-2	NA	CASSQVLGTYGYTF	TGTGCCAGCAGCCAAGTTCTCGGGACCTATGGCTACACCTTC
NA	15	TRBV7-9	TRBJ1-5	TRBD1	CASSDREEGNQPQHF	TGTGCCAGCAGCGACAGGGAGGAGGGCAATCAGCCCCAGCATTTT
NA	15	TRBV2	TRBJ2-7	TRBD2	CATLERGAPWHEQYF	TGTGCCACCCTGGAGCGGGGGGCCCCTTGGCACGAGCAGTACTTC
once	14	TRBV24-1	TRBJ1-2	NA	CATSPNRANYGYTF	TGTGCCACCAGTCCCAACCGGGCTAACTATGGCTACACCTTC
NA	14	TRBV7-8	TRBJ1-3	NA	CASSPSYSGNTIYF	TGTGCCAGCAGCCCTTCTTACTCTGGAAACACCATATATTTT
NA	15	TRBV24-1	TRBJ1-2	TRBD1	CATSEPGQEYYGYTF	TGTGCCACCAGTGAGCCAGGACAGGAATACTATGGCTACACCTTC
NA	16	TRBV11-2	TRBJ1-3	NA	CASSLDRTHSGNTIYF	TGTGCCAGCAGCTTAGACCGCACACACTCTGGAAACACCATATATTTT